Below are 21 T cell receptor beta chains sequenced from a single sample in a study of T cells in women clearing cervical HPV infection (dated by TCRdb to 2016 to 2018). Library prep was done by the immunoSEQ multiplex PCR assay. Drawn from immuneACCESS, this table holds only the in-frame rearrangements with V and J called that TCRdb kept. Clones are partly lost; checked studies trace under half to an unresolved V gene and leave the rest unexplained. This sample's listing comprises fewer than 40,000 clones. The ten most abundant clones make up about 7.1% of the sample. Sample: blood buffy coat. These receptor sequences come from a woman aged 18 to 75 with a cervical HPV16 infection that either progressed to CIN3+ or cleared (not recorded which).

Turning to this clone: The read ends 3 residues before the CDR3 terminus; that terminus is restored from the germline J gene. The genes are TRBV3-1 (or the pseudogene TRBV3-2) and TRBJ1-2, with D possibly being TRBD1 (6 bases). The germline CDR1 and CDR2 sequences are LGHDT and YNNKEL (reference sequence). This CDR3 has 14 residues. CDR3 DNA, as far as it was read: TGTGCCAGCAGCTATATGTACAGGGAGCGAGGC. It codes for CASSYMYRERG. The full CDR3 protein reads CASSYMYRERGYTF.

As to this clone: The read ends 3 residues shy of where the CDR3 ends; the end is completed using the germline J gene. The chain recombines TRBV19 with TRBJ1-2, with a tentative D call TRBD1 (5 bases). Germline CDR1 reads LNHDA; CDR2 reads SQIVND (reference sequence). V lost 0 bases and J lost 2, with 13 bases in between. The CDR3 extends over 16 amino acids. The CDR3 region is CASSIESGGKNYGYTF. CDR3 DNA, as far as it was read: TGTGCCAGTAGTATAGAGTCCGGGGGGAAGAACTATGGC.

A remark on this clone: With the read ending 3 residues before the CDR3 end, the germline J gene is used to fill in that end. The rearrangement links TRBV5-6 to TRBJ2-2; D is unclear. V gave up 2 bases and J gave up 2 bases, with 10 bases separating them. CDR3 length: 15 amino acids. The germline CDR1 and CDR2 sequences are SGHDT and YYEEEE. CDR3 residues: CASSFLGPNTGELFF. The sequenced part of the CDR3 DNA is TGTGCCAGCAGCTTCTTGGGCCCCAACACCGGGGAG. Combining the CDR3 with reference TRBV5-6 and TRBJ2-2 gives the whole variable domain DAGVTQSPTHLIKTRGQQVTLRCSPKSGHDTVSWYQQALGQGPQFIFQYYEEEERQRGNFPDRFSGHQFPNYSSELNVNALLLGDSALYLCASSFLGPNTGELFFGEGSRLTVL.

Comments on this clone: The read finishes 3 residues shy of the CDR3 end, and the germline J gene is used to complete it. V gene TRBV6-4 combines with J gene TRBJ2-3; D is uncertain. This CDR3 region has 16 residues. Trimming took 2 bases from V and 0 from J, leaving 12 bases between them. Germline V gives CDR1 MRHNA, CDR2 SNTAGT. CDR3 DNA (partial): TGTGCCAGCAGTGACAAAGACATGGCTAGCACAGATACG. Translating gives CASSDKDMASTDT. The entire CDR3 sequence reads CASSDKDMASTDTQYF.

For this clone: Read sequence stops 3 residues before the CDR3 end, and the germline J gene provides the missing end. This rearrangement joins TRBV2 to TRBJ1-5; D might be TRBD1 (5 bases). Germline V gene data show CDR1 as SNHLY and CDR2 as FYNNEI. The CDR3 consists of 14 residues. V shed 6 bases and J shed 9 bases, with 18 bases lying between them. The part of the CDR3 DNA that was read is TGTGCCAGCAGGTCAAAGGGGCCCGGTCCGCCC. The encoded protein is CASRSKGPGPP. The full CDR3 protein reads CASRSKGPGPPQHF.

CDR3 DNA, as far as it was read: TGCGCCAATATTCGGACAGGGCCCTACGAG. Encoded protein: CANIRTGPYE. The whole CDR3 protein reads CANIRTGPYEQYF. This chain connects TRBV5-1 to TRBJ2-7; 8 bases map to TRBD1. The read is 3 residues too short to cover the CDR3 end, so that end is filled in from the germline J gene. Germline values: CDR1 SGHRS, CDR2 YFSETQ. V dropped 9 bases and J dropped 2; count of bases not matched to a gene: 7. The CDR3 consists of 13 residues.

Worth noting for this clone: The DNA ends 3 residues before the CDR3 does, and the rest of the CDR3 is filled in from the germline J gene. The rearrangement uses TRBV2 and TRBJ1-3, with 7 bases matching TRBD1. Per the germline V gene, CDR1 is SNHLY and CDR2 is FYNNEI. This CDR3 is built from 15 residues. J was trimmed by 2 bases and V by 5 bases; bases with no gene match: 6. The CDR3 sequence: CASSSPGGPGNTIYF. Partial CDR3 DNA: TGTGCCAGCAGTTCTCCAGGGGGTCCTGGAAACACC.

A word on this clone: The read comes to an end 3 residues before the CDR3 does, leaving the germline J gene to fill in the end. The V and J genes are TRBV19 and TRBJ2-3; 8 positions match TRBD2. The V and J ends lost 2 bases and 1 base, in that order; junction bases with no gene match: 2. The CDR3 runs to 15 residues. Germline assignment: CDR1 LNHDA and CDR2 SQIVND (reference sequence). The covered CDR3 bases are TGTGCCAGTAGTATACGAGCGGGGGGCACAGATACG. It codes for CASSIRAGGTDT. The entire CDR3 protein is CASSIRAGGTDTQYF.

As to this clone: The CDR3 extends 3 residues past the end of the read, so its final part is completed from the germline J gene. V usage is TRBV30 and J usage is TRBJ2-3; 9 bases agree with TRBD2. Germline CDR1 reads GTSNPN; CDR2 reads SVGIG (reference sequence). Trimming cost V 5 bases and J 3 bases; bases outside gene matches: 9. This CDR3 has 15 amino acids. The covered CDR3 bases are TGTGCCTGGGGGGCGGGGCGGGGGGGAACAGATACG. It specifies CAWGAGRGGTDT. The full CDR3 sequence reads CAWGAGRGGTDTQYF. The entire variable domain, with the rest obtained from reference TRBV30 and TRBJ2-3, is as follows: SQTIHQWPATLVQPVGSPLSLECTVEGTSNPNLYWYRQAAGRGLQLLFYSVGIGQISSEVPQNLSASRPQDRQFILSSKKLLLSDSGFYLCAWGAGRGGTDTQYFGPGTRLTVL.

The CDR3 sequence is CASSLESRGSTYEQYF. The covered CDR3 bases are TGTGCCAGCAGTTTAGAGTCCAGGGGGTCCACCTACGAG. The rearrangement joins TRBV27 to TRBJ2-7; TRBD1 aligns across 7 bases. Read data end 3 residues before the CDR3 end; the end is taken from the germline J gene. Germline loops: CDR1 MNHEY, CDR2 SMNVEV (reference sequence). After removal of 2 bases from V and 2 bases from J, the junction contained 9 bases not matched to a gene. The CDR3 has 16 amino acids.

Of note for this clone: The CDR3 is cut off 3 residues early in the read; its end comes from the germline J gene. The V gene is TRBV4-2, the J gene TRBJ1-3, with D possibly matching TRBD1 (5 bases). The CDR3 totals 16 residues. Germline CDR1 and CDR2: LGHNA and YNFKEQ. V shed 2 bases and J shed 0 bases, with 11 bases lying between them. Partial CDR3 DNA: TGTGCCAGCAGCCAATCAGAGGGGAGCTCTGGAAACACC. Its translation is CASSQSEGSSGNT. The entire CDR3 sequence reads CASSQSEGSSGNTIYF.

The CDR3 DNA, read in part, is TGTGCCAGTAGCCCGGGACAGAAGCATGGC. Protein sequence: CASSPGQKHG. The complete CDR3 protein is CASSPGQKHGYTF. The chain has TRBV19 and TRBJ1-2, with TRBD1 matching over 7 bases. From the germline J gene comes the end of the CDR3, since the read stops 3 residues before it. V dropped 6 bases and J dropped 6; count of bases not matched to a gene: 7. Germline V lookup: CDR1 LNHDA, CDR2 SQIVND (reference sequence). There are 13 residues in the CDR3.

As to this clone: The read comes to an end 3 residues before the CDR3 does, leaving the germline J gene to fill in the end. The chain recombines TRBV5-1 with TRBJ2-3, with 9 bases identical to TRBD2. The CDR3 contains 17 residues. Trimming cost V 3 bases and J 6 bases; bases outside gene matches: 14. In germline, CDR1 is SGHRS, CDR2 YFSETQ. The DNA read from the CDR3 is TGCGCCAGCAGCTCGGGACTAGCCTTTATGTGGGGTGATACG. As protein: CASSSGLAFMWGDT. The CDR3 in its entirety is CASSSGLAFMWGDTQYF.

Regarding this clone: The read terminates 3 residues before the CDR3 end, so the remaining end is supplied by the germline J gene. The rearrangement joins TRBV4-2 to TRBJ2-2; TRBD2 is a possible D gene (6 bases). Germline CDR1 is LGHNA and CDR2 is YNFKEQ. V lost 0 bases and J lost 5, with 13 bases in between. There are 16 residues in the CDR3. The DNA read from the CDR3 is TGTGCCAGCAGCCAAGATTGGGTGGGGGGAACCGGGGAG. Translation gives CASSQDWVGGTGE. The whole CDR3 reads CASSQDWVGGTGELFF.

To note about this clone: From the germline J gene comes the end of the CDR3, since the read stops 3 residues before it. This chain uses TRBV19 with TRBJ1-1; TRBD1 aligns across 7 bases. The germline gives CDR1 LNHDA, CDR2 SQIVND (reference sequence). After removal of 7 bases from V and 0 bases from J, the junction contained 8 bases not matched to a gene. The CDR3 is 15 amino acids. CDR3 bases read: TGTGCCAGTAAACCCAGGGGACAGATGAACACTGAA. Encoded protein: CASKPRGQMNTE. The whole CDR3 region reads CASKPRGQMNTEAFF.

About this clone: The read ends 3 residues shy of where the CDR3 ends; the end is completed using the germline J gene. This rearrangement joins TRBV5-1 to TRBJ1-2, with 7 bases lining up with TRBD1. CDR1 is SGHRS and CDR2 is YFSETQ in the germline V gene. The CDR3 is made up of 15 amino acids. The J segment lost 5 bases and the V segment lost 0 bases, leaving 7 bases of the junction unmatched. CDR3 DNA, as far as it was read: TGCGCCAGCAGCTTGGGGGGACAGTGGAGGTATGGC. Residues: CASSLGGQWRYG. The full CDR3 protein reads CASSLGGQWRYGYTF.

A word on this clone: The read comes to an end 3 residues before the CDR3 does, leaving the germline J gene to fill in the end. J is TRBJ2-7 and V is TRBV7-9; 7 bases are a match to TRBD1. The junction had 4 bases not matched to a gene; V was cut back by 2 bases and J by 6 bases. Germline V gene data show CDR1 as SEHNR and CDR2 as FQNEAQ (reference sequence). The CDR3 has 13 amino acids. The DNA read from the CDR3 is TGTGCCAGCAGCTTAAAGGGGGCTGGCGAG. It is translated as CASSLKGAGE. In full, the CDR3 reads CASSLKGAGEQYF.

Remarks on this clone: The read terminates 3 residues before the CDR3 end, so the remaining end is supplied by the germline J gene. V is TRBV2 and J is TRBJ2-4; TRBD2 matches at 10 bases. V lost 10 bases to trimming and J lost 8 bases; unmatched junction nucleotides: 11. This CDR3 contains 14 residues. CDR1 and CDR2 (germline): SNHLY, FYNNEI. The CDR3 loop is CATSGTSDRDIQYF. Incomplete CDR3 DNA: TGTGCCACCTCTGGGACTAGCGATAGAGACATT. Variable domain in full (rest from reference TRBV2 and TRBJ2-4): EPEVTQTPSHQVTQMGQEVILRCVPISNHLYFYWYRQILGQKVEFLVSFYNNEISEKSEIFDDQFSVERPDGSNFTLKIRSTKLEDSAMYFCATSGTSDRDIQYFGAGTRLSVL.

The covered CDR3 bases are TGTGCCAGCAGTTTATCTCTTTCGAGGGGTTTTAATTCACCC. It specifies CASSLSLSRGFNSP. From start to end, the CDR3 is CASSLSLSRGFNSPLHF. The gene calls are TRBV27 and TRBJ1-6; D possibly corresponds to TRBD1 (5 bases). The read is 3 residues too short to cover the CDR3 end, so that end is filled in from the germline J gene. Between the trimmed V and J ends, which lost 0 bases and 6 bases, there was a span of 15 bases. In germline, CDR1 is MNHEY, CDR2 SMNVEV (reference sequence). The CDR3 is 17 residues long.

Note on this clone: The CDR3 end falls 3 residues outside the read, so it is completed with the germline J gene. The chain is built from TRBV28 and TRBJ2-3; the match to TRBD2 covers 11 bases. With V trimmed by 10 bases and J by 3 bases, 3 bases remained unmatched. The CDR3 has 13 amino acids. Germline V gene data show CDR1 as MDHEN and CDR2 as SYDVKM. The CDR3 here is CATGTSGTDTQYF. The CDR3 DNA, read in part, is TGTGCCACCGGGACTAGCGGAACAGATACG.

To note about this clone: The read is 3 residues too short to cover the CDR3 end, so that end is filled in from the germline J gene. The chain joins TRBV4-1 to TRBJ2-5, with 9 bases fitting TRBD1. This CDR3 is 16 amino acids long. Germline trimming cut 4 bases from V and 5 bases from J; bases unmatched to any gene: 11. The germline CDR1 and CDR2 sequences are MGHRA and YSYEKL. CDR3 DNA, as far as it was read: TGCGCCAGCAGCCCTACGGGACAGGGAGGGTGGGAGACC. Residues: CASSPTGQGGWET. The entire CDR3 protein is CASSPTGQGGWETQYF.